These 30 T cell receptor beta chains originate from one sample sequenced in a study of shared clonotypes between healthy human individuals. Profiled with immunoSEQ multiplex PCR; TCRdb holds only in-frame clones, not every one. This repertoire shows roughly 1,100,000 clones, under 80% found once; its top ten account for 1.2% to 1.5%. Material: memory CD4+ T cells sorted from blood. Stated subset: CD45RA-negative fraction. These receptors came from a man in his late teens or twenties in good health.

The chain employs TRBV11-1 and TRBJ1-1, with D tentatively TRBD1 (5 bases). The germline V gene has CDR1 SGHAT and CDR2 FQDESV (reference sequence). This CDR3 has 15 residues. With 5 bases removed from V and 5 bases from J, the gap between germline ends came to 18 bases. CDR3 region: CASSNRDALKTEAFF. The CDR3 bases are TGTGCCAGCAGCAACCGGGACGCCCTAAAGACTGAAGCTTTCTTT.

The V call is TRBV30, the J call TRBJ2-3, with D uncertain. The germline gives CDR1 GTSNPN, CDR2 SVGIG (reference sequence). This CDR3 spans 16 amino acids. V lost 2 bases, J lost 0 bases, and 15 bases lay in between. The DNA for the CDR3 is TGTGCCTGGAGTAGACCCTGGTCTGCTAGCACAGATACGCAGTATTTT. Amino acid sequence: CAWSRPWSASTDTQYF.

V gene TRBV29-1 combines with J gene TRBJ2-7, with D tentatively TRBD2 (7 bases). The CDR3 length is 14 residues. Trimming pared 4 bases from V and 3 bases from J, leaving 16 bases between. Germline V gives CDR1 SQVTM, CDR2 ANQGSEA. CDR3: CSVGQGGGRYEQYF. CDR3 in DNA: TGCAGCGTTGGGCAGGGAGGGGGGCGCTACGAGCAGTACTTC.

The chain joins TRBV12-5 to TRBJ1-3; D uncertain. The CDR3 is 14 residues long. Trimming removed 5 bases from V and 0 bases from J, with 8 bases in between. Per the germline V gene, CDR1 is LGHNT and CDR2 is FRNRAP. The CDR3 DNA reads TGTGCTAGTGGTAAGGTGGACTCTGGAAACACCATATATTTT. This codes for CASGKVDSGNTIYF.

For this clone: The germline gene is not matched at one end of the junction; a read error may be the cause. The J gene is TRBJ2-2, the V gene TRBV7-2, with TRBD2 matching 7 bases. The CDR3 extends over 15 amino acids. Per germline, CDR1 SGHTA and CDR2 FQGNSA. As DNA, the CDR3 is TGTGCCAGCGGCTTAGCGGGCCAGTACACCGGGGAGCTGTTTTTT. Translation gives CASGLAGQYTGELFF.

V and J are TRBV30 and TRBJ1-6; D remains unclear. There are 12 residues in the CDR3. V was clipped by 2 bases and J by 9 bases, with 8 bases between them. The V gene's germline CDR1 is GTSNPN and CDR2 SVGIG (reference sequence). CDR3 residues: CAWSKMSSPLHF. The CDR3 DNA reads TGTGCCTGGAGTAAAATGAGTTCACCCCTCCACTTT. Combining the CDR3 with reference TRBV30 and TRBJ1-6 gives the whole variable domain SQTIHQWPATLVQPVGSPLSLECTVEGTSNPNLYWYRQAAGRGLQLLFYSVGIGQISSEVPQNLSASRPQDRQFILSSKKLLLSDSGFYLCAWSKMSSPLHFGNGTRLTVT.

The chain employs TRBV9 and TRBJ2-2; D possibly corresponds to TRBD2 (7 bases). With 4 bases removed from V and 4 bases from J, the gap between germline ends came to 17 bases. Per the germline V gene, CDR1 is SGDLS and CDR2 is YYNGEE. This CDR3 region has 16 residues. CDR3 in DNA: TGTGCCAGCAGCCCGAGGGGGGGGACCTTCACCGGGGAGCTGTTTTTT. Its protein is CASSPRGGTFTGELFF.

The chain couples TRBV2 to TRBJ1-5; D not resolved. Germline V gives CDR1 SNHLY, CDR2 FYNNEI. CDR3 size: 13 residues. V was shortened by 3 bases and J by 5 bases, with 8 bases between the two germline ends. The DNA for the CDR3 is TGTGCCAGCAGTGATTTGGGGTATCAGCCCCAGCATTTT. Amino acids: CASSDLGYQPQHF.

As for this clone: With only one base between it and a far larger clone, this is likely a read error. This same CDR3 is encoded by further DNA sequences in the sample. This chain links TRBV7-3 with TRBJ1-1; maybe TRBD1 (5 bases). Trimming pared 3 bases from V and 0 bases from J, leaving 5 bases between. The length of the CDR3 is 13 residues. CDR1 is SGHTA, CDR2 FQGTGA, per germline. CDR3 sequence reads: CASSLDMNTEAFF. The CDR3 nucleotides are TGTGCCAGCAGCTTGGACATGAACACTGAAGCTTTCTTT.

This CDR3 is CASSSDRGYEQYF. The CDR3 bases are TGTGCCAGCAGTTCGGACAGGGGCTACGAGCAGTACTTC. The chain recombines TRBV2 with TRBJ2-7, with 9 bases matching TRBD1. The trim removed 5 bases at V and 3 bases at J, leaving 2 bases unmatched. CDR3 length: 13 residues. Germline CDR1 reads SNHLY; CDR2 reads FYNNEI.

The J gene is TRBJ2-7, the V gene TRBV19, with D possibly matching TRBD1 (6 bases). Germline V lookup: CDR1 LNHDA, CDR2 SQIVND (reference sequence). Trimming removed 11 bases from V and 4 bases from J, with 12 bases in between. This CDR3 has 11 residues. The CDR3: CAAGTLYEQYF. CDR3 coding DNA: TGTGCCGCCGGGACACTGTACGAGCAGTACTTC.

This chain links TRBV5-1 with TRBJ2-7; 12 bases fit TRBD1. This CDR3 has 17 residues. With 4 bases clipped from V and 1 base from J, the junction kept 9 bases outside the gene matches. The germline CDR1 and CDR2 sequences are SGHRS and YFSETQ. The CDR3 DNA reads as TGCGCCAGCAGCAAGACCGGGACAGGGGGCCAATCCTACGAGCAGTACTTC. It is translated as CASSKTGTGGQSYEQYF.

J is TRBJ2-2 and V is TRBV2; 8 nucleotides match TRBD2. Losses at the gene ends were 4 bases for V and 7 bases for J; bases not matched to a gene: 5. The CDR3 consists of 14 residues. CDR1 is SNHLY, CDR2 FYNNEI, per germline. The CDR3 is CASSAGGHGGELFF. The DNA for the CDR3 is TGTGCCAGCAGTGCGGGGGGGCATGGCGGGGAGCTGTTTTTT.

This chain uses TRBV7-8 with TRBJ1-4, with D possibly being TRBD1 (5 bases). The V gene's germline CDR1 is SGHVS and CDR2 FQNEAQ. This CDR3 has 15 residues. V was trimmed by 5 bases and J by 7 bases, leaving 17 bases between them. For the CDR3, the DNA is TGTGCCAGCAGCCTCCCCGGGGCAGGCGGTGAAAAACTGTTTTTT. It codes for CASSLPGAGGEKLFF.

Concerning this clone itself: This sample also contains other DNA sequences that code for the same CDR3. The rearrangement links TRBV6-5 to TRBJ2-7; no firm D call. Trimming stripped 0 bases from V and 7 bases from J, with 4 bases between. CDR3 size: 11 residues. Germline V gives CDR1 MNHEY, CDR2 SVGAGI. CDR3 sequence reads: CASSYSGEQYF. The CDR3, as DNA: TGTGCCAGCAGTTACTCGGGGGAGCAGTACTTC.

This clone has more than one count but fewer than ten. The chain employs TRBV6-6 and TRBJ1-3; unclear D gene. CDR1 MNHNY and CDR2 SVGAGI come from the germline V gene (reference sequence). The CDR3 loop spans 12 amino acids. Trimming took off 7 bases at V and 2 bases at J, with 6 bases between the two ends. CDR3 amino acids: CASKRAGNTIYF. The CDR3 DNA reads as TGTGCCAGCAAACGGGCTGGAAACACCATATATTTT.

This clone was counted between two and nine times. The same CDR3 can be traced to other DNA sequences in this sample. This rearrangement joins TRBV5-1 to TRBJ2-5; D is undetermined. The CDR3 is made up of 11 amino acids. Trimming left V 0 bases short and J 5 bases short, with 2 bases between. Per the germline V gene, CDR1 is SGHRS and CDR2 is YFSETQ. CDR3 coding DNA: TGCGCCAGCAGCTTGGTCGAGACCCAGTACTTC. Protein sequence: CASSLVETQYF.

The sample holds a few counts of this clone. The chain links TRBV5-8 to TRBJ2-2, with TRBD2 as a possible D gene (6 bases). The V and J ends lost 10 bases and 3 bases respectively, with 16 bases between them. Per the germline V gene, CDR1 is SGHTS and CDR2 is YDEGEE. CDR3 length: 14 amino acids. The CDR3 nucleotides read TGTGCCCCGGCGGGGCTCGAATACACCGGGGAGCTGTTTTTT. Its protein is CAPAGLEYTGELFF.

The genes are TRBV18 and TRBJ2-5; D not certain. This CDR3 region has 16 residues. Trimming removed 2 bases at V and 4 bases at J, with 17 bases between. CDR1 and CDR2 from the germline V gene are KGHSH and LQKENI. In DNA form, the CDR3 reads TGTGCCAGCTCACCAAGTCTCGGGTCGGTGGGAGAGACCCAGTACTTC. Translation gives CASSPSLGSVGETQYF.

The count of this clone is one. The rearrangement uses TRBV25-1 and TRBJ1-1, with D maybe TRBD1 (5 bases). This CDR3 comprises 15 residues. Germline V gene lookup returns CDR1 MGHDK and CDR2 SYGVNS. The V gene lost 3 bases and the J gene lost 3 bases, with 14 bases spanning the gap. CDR3 sequence reads: CASSDLDSAHTEAFF. CDR3 coding DNA: TGTGCCAGCAGTGACTTAGACAGCGCGCACACTGAAGCTTTCTTT. Full variable domain (missing parts from reference TRBV25-1 and TRBJ1-1): EADIYQTPRYLVIGTGKKITLECSQTMGHDKMYWYQQDPGMELHLIHYSYGVNSTEKGDLSSESTVSRIRTEHFPLTLESARPSHTSQYLCASSDLDSAHTEAFFGQGTRLTVV.

The sample holds a few counts of this clone. The V call is TRBV4-1, the J call TRBJ1-4, with D hard to call. V lost 0 bases, J lost 7 bases, and 9 bases lay in between. CDR1 is MGHRA and CDR2 is YSYEKL in the germline V gene. This CDR3 spans 14 amino acids. CDR3 DNA sequence: TGCGCCAGCAGCCAAGAGACCGCCAGTGAAAAACTGTTTTTT. Its protein is CASSQETASEKLFF.

This clone was seen a few times. The rearrangement uses TRBV6-4 and TRBJ2-3; 7 bases are a match to TRBD2. Germline CDR1 is MRHNA and CDR2 is SNTAGT. Germline trimming cut 3 bases from V and 6 bases from J; bases unmatched to any gene: 6. The CDR3 runs to 14 residues. The CDR3 protein is CASSEGGSGDTQYF. CDR3 DNA: TGTGCCAGCAGTGAAGGCGGGAGTGGGGATACGCAGTATTTT.

Turning to this clone: A much larger clone is a single base away; this may be a read error. This CDR3 is also generated by other DNA sequences in the sample. The genes are TRBV5-6 and TRBJ2-7; D might be TRBD1 or TRBD2, each matching 5 bases. The CDR3 spans 14 residues. CDR1 and CDR2 from the germline V gene are SGHDT and YYEEEE. V was clipped by 2 bases and J by 0 bases, with 9 bases between them. The CDR3 here is CASSFAGSSYEQYF. The DNA for the CDR3 is TGTGCCAGCAGCTTCGCAGGGAGCTCCTACGAGCAGTACTTC.

The rearrangement joins TRBV6-1 to TRBJ1-2; D is possibly TRBD1 (6 bases). Trimming removed 5 bases from V and 14 bases from J, with 15 bases in between. The CDR3 has 11 residues. Germline CDR1 MNHNS, CDR2 SASEGT. The CDR3 loop is CASSLTGPRTF. CDR3 in DNA: TGTGCCAGCAGTTTAACAGGGCCCCGGACCTTC.

This clone has just a few counts. This chain joins TRBV5-1 and TRBJ2-2, with 8 bases that match TRBD1. V trimming: 2 bases; J trimming: 5 bases; junction bases outside the gene matches: 8. This CDR3 is 16 amino acids long. Per the germline V gene, CDR1 is SGHRS and CDR2 is YFSETQ. The CDR3, as DNA: TGCGCCAGCAGCTTACCGGGACAGGTGGGAACCGGGGAGCTGTTTTTT. The encoded protein is CASSLPGQVGTGELFF.

This clone appeared once. The V call is TRBV7-2, the J call TRBJ2-3; D not resolved. Trimming took off 2 bases at V and 4 bases at J, with 13 bases between the two ends. CDR1 is SGHTA, CDR2 FQGNSA, per germline. The CDR3 contains 15 residues. This chain's CDR3 is CASSLTSPTADTQYF. CDR3 nucleotides: TGTGCCAGCAGCTTAACGAGTCCTACGGCAGATACGCAGTATTTT.

This clone has only a few counts. The chain joins TRBV6-1 to TRBJ2-2; 9 bases are shared with TRBD1. There are 15 residues in the CDR3. Germline trimming cut 10 bases from V and 0 bases from J; bases unmatched to any gene: 6. From germline, CDR1 is MNHNS and CDR2 SASEGT. The CDR3 protein is CAIRGDRANTGELFF. CDR3 nucleotides: TGTGCCATCCGGGGGGACAGGGCGAACACCGGGGAGCTGTTTTTT.

The chain has TRBV5-1 and TRBJ1-2; D remains ambiguous. This CDR3 region has 16 residues. The V gene's germline CDR1 is SGHRS and CDR2 YFSETQ. Trimming cost V 2 bases and J 0 bases, with 14 bases left between them. CDR3 region: CASSLPRSSANYGYTF. As DNA, the CDR3 is TGCGCCAGCAGCTTACCCCGGTCCTCAGCTAACTATGGCTACACCTTC.

The chain uses TRBV19 and TRBJ1-2; perhaps TRBD1 as D (5 bases). V lost 10 bases to trimming and J lost 8 bases, with 26 bases between them. The CDR3 consists of 15 residues. Germline-derived CDR1 and CDR2 are LNHDA and SQIVND (reference sequence). The CDR3 region has the DNA TGTGCCACCTATGACCACGGCCGACAGAGCGTCGGCTACACCTTC. This translates into CATYDHGRQSVGYTF.

This clone was detected a few times. V usage is TRBV6-1 and J usage is TRBJ2-1; 10 bases align to TRBD1. Germline trimming cut 2 bases from V and 0 bases from J; bases unmatched to any gene: 7. Germline V CDR1 and CDR2: MNHNS, SASEGT. The CDR3 length is 18 residues. CDR3 in amino acids: CASSEIGTGVSSYNEQFF. The CDR3 nucleotides are TGTGCCAGCAGTGAAATCGGGACAGGGGTTAGCTCCTACAATGAGCAGTTCTTC.